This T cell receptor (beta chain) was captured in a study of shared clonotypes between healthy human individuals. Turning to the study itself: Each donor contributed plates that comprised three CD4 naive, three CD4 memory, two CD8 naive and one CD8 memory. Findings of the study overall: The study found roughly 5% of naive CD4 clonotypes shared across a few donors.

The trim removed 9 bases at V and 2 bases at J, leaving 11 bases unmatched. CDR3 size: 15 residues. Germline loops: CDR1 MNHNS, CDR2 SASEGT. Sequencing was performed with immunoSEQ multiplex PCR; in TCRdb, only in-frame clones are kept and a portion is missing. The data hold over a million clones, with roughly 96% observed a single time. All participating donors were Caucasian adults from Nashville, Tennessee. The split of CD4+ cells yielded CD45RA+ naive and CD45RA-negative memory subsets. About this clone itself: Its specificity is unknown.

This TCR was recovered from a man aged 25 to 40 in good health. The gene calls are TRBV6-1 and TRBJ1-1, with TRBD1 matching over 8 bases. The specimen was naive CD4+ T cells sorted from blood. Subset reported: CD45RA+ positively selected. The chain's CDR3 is CASTLMDRANTEAFF. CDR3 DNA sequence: TGTGCCAGTACTCTTATGGACAGGGCAAACACTGAAGCTTTCTTT.